This T cell receptor (beta chain) comes out of a study of T cell repertoires in cytomegalovirus infection. In the study overall: The public TCR beta signatures pointed to both CMV infection and matching HLA type.

TCRdb fed the reads into MiXCR, producing one record per CDR3 protein. The profile shows about 830,000 distinct CDR3 sequences, around a third of them singletons. The table lists this clonotype with many counts. Its target is not known. V shed 1 base and J shed 5 bases, with 6 bases lying between them. CDR3 size: 14 residues. The germline CDR1 and CDR2 sequences are LGHDT and YNNKEL (reference sequence). The clonotype originates from a human donor in good health (CMV status not recorded). Some clones in this sample may be carry-over from other donors' samples. The chain carries TRBV3-1 and TRBJ1-6, with no clear D. The material sequenced was cultured CD8+ T cells from PBMCs, taken from culture after CMV antigen stimulation. The CDR3 DNA reads as TGTGCCAGCAGCCAAGTGGAGAATAATTCACCCCTCCACTTT. This translates into CASSQVENNSPLHF.